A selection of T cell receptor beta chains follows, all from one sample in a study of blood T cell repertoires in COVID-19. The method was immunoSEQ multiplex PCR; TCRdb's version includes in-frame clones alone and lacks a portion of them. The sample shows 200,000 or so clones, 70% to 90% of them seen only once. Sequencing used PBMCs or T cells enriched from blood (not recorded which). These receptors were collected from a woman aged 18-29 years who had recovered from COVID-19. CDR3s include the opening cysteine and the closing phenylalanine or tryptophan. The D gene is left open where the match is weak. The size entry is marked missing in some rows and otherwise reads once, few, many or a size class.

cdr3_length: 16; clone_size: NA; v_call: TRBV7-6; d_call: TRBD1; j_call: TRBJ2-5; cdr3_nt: TGTGCCAGCAGCTTAGGGGCTAGGACAGGGTTGGAGACCCAGTACTTC; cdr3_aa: CASSLGARTGLETQYF
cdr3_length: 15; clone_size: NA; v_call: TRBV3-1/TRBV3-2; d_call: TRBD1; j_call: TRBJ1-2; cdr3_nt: TGTGCCAGCAGCCAATCAGGGGGCCAGGGCTATGGCTACACCTTC; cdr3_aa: CASSQSGGQGYGYTF
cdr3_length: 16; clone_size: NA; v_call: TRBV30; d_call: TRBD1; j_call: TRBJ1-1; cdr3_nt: TGTGCCTGGAGTTATCGGACAGGAGAAAAAATCACTGAAGCTTTCTTT; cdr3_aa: CAWSYRTGEKITEAFF
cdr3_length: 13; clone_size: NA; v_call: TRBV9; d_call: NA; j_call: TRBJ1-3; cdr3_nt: TGTGCCAGCAAAGGTGGAGGAGGAAACACCATATATTTT; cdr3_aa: CASKGGGGNTIYF
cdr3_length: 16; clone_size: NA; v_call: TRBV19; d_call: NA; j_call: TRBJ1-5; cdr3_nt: TGTGCCAGTAGTATCTTGGGGCCCTATAGCAATCAGCCCCAGCATTTT; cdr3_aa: CASSILGPYSNQPQHF
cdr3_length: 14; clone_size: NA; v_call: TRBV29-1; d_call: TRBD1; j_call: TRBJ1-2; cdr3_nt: TGCAGCGTTCCGGGGACAGGTTGGGAGAAGGGCTACACCTTC; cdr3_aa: CSVPGTGWEKGYTF
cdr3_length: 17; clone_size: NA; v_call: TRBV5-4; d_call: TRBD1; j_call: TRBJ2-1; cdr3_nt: TGTGCCAGCAGCTTGGTGCGGGGACAGGGGACTCTGAATGAGCAGTTCTTC; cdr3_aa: CASSLVRGQGTLNEQFF
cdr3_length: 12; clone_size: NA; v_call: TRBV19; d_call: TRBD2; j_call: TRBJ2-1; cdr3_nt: TGTGCCAGTAGTTGGACTAGTAATGAGCAGTTCTTC; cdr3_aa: CASSWTSNEQFF
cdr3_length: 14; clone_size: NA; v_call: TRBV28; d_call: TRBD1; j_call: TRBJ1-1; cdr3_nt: TGTGCCAGCAGAGGACAGGGACTGGGCACTGAAGCTTTCTTT; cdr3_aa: CASRGQGLGTEAFF
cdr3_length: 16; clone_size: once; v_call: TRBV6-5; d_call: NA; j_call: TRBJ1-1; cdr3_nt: TGTGCCAGCAGTTACTCGACAGGTGTTCCGAACACTGAAGCTTTCTTT; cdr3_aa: CASSYSTGVPNTEAFF
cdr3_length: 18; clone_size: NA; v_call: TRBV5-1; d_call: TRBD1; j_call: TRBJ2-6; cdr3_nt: TGCGCCAGCAGCCCTAGGACAGGAAGGTTGGCTGGGGCCAACGTCCTGACTTTC; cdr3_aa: CASSPRTGRLAGANVLTF
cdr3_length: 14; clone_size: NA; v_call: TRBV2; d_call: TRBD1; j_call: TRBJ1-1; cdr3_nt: TGTGCCAGCACCAGCCAGACAGGGGACACTGAAGCTTTCTTT; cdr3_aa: CASTSQTGDTEAFF
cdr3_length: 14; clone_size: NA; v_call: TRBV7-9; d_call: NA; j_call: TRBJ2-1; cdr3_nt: TGTGCCAGCAGCTTAGAGTCTAGCGTGGATGAGCAGTTCTTC; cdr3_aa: CASSLESSVDEQFF
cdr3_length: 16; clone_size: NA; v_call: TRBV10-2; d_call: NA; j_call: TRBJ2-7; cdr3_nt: TGCGCCAGCAGTGAGTTCCGGGAACGGGCGATATACGAGCAGTACTTC; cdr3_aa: CASSEFRERAIYEQYF
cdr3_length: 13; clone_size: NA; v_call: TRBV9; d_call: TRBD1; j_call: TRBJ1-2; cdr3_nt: TGTGCCAGCAGCGTAGGGGGACAGTATGGCTACACCTTC; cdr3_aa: CASSVGGQYGYTF
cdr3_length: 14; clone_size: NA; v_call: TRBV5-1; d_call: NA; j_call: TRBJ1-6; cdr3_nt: TGCGCCAGCAGACTCTCAGGGGTTAATTCACCCCTCCACTTT; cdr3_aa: CASRLSGVNSPLHF
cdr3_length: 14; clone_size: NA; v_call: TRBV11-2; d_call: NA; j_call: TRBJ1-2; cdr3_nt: TGTGCCAGCAGCTTAGCAGGGTCCGGCTATGGCTACACCTTC; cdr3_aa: CASSLAGSGYGYTF
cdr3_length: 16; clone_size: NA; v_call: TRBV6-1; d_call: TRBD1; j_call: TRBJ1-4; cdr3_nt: TGTGCCAGCAGTGAATCGACCGGGACAGCTAATGAAAAACTGTTTTTT; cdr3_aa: CASSESTGTANEKLFF
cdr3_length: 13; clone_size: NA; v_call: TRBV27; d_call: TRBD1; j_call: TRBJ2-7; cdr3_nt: TGTGCCAGCAGTATACGACAGGGGGAAGAGCAGTACTTC; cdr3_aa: CASSIRQGEEQYF
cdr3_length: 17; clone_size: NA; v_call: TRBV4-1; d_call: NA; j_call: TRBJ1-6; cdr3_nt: TGCGCCAGCAGCCAGTCAGCAGGACTCTCCTATAATTCACCCCTCCACTTT; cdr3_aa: CASSQSAGLSYNSPLHF
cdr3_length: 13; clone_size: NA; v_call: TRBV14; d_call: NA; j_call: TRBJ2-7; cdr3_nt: TGTGCCAGCAGCCAAGATTGGGGGGACGAGCAGTACTTC; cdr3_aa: CASSQDWGDEQYF
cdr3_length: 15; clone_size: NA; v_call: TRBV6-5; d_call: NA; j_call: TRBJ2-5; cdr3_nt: TGTGCCAGCAGTTACGGTTCAGGGGGAGGAGAGACCCAGTACTTC; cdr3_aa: CASSYGSGGGETQYF
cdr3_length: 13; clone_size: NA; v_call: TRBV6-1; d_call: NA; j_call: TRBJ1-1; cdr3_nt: TGTGCCAGCAGTGAATGGCCGAACACTGAAGCTTTCTTT; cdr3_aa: CASSEWPNTEAFF
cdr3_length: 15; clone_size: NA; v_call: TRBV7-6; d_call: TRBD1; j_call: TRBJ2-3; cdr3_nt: TGTGCCAGCAGCTGGGACAGGGAGGGCACAGATACGCAGTATTTT; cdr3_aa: CASSWDREGTDTQYF
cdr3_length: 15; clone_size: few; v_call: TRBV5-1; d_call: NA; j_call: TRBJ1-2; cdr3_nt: TGCGCCAGCAGCCACGGGACACCCACTAACTATGGCTACACCTTC; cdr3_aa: CASSHGTPTNYGYTF
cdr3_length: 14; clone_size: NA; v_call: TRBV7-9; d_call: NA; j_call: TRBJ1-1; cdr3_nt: TGTGCCAGCAGCTTAGGTGGGCGAAACACTGAAGCTTTCTTT; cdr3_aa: CASSLGGRNTEAFF
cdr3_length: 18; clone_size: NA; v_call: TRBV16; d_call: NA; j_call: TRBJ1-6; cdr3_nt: TGTGCCAGCAGCCAGTGGATTGGGGGGGACTCCTATAATTCACCCCTCCACTTT; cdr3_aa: CASSQWIGGDSYNSPLHF
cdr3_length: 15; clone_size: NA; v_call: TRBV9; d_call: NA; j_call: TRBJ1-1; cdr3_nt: TGTGCCAGCAGCGTTTCTGGGGCAGGGAACACTGAAGCTTTCTTT; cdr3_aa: CASSVSGAGNTEAFF
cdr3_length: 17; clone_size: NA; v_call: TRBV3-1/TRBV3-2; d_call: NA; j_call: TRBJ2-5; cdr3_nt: TGTGCCAGCAGCCACCGAACAAGCCGGGGTTTTCGGGAGACCCAGTACTTC; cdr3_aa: CASSHRTSRGFRETQYF
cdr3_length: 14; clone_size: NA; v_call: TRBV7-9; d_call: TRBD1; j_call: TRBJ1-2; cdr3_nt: TGTGCCAGCAGGGGAGAGACAGGGTTACATGGCTACACCTTC; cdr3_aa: CASRGETGLHGYTF
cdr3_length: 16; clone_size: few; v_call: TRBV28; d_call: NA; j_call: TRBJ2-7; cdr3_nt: TGTGCCAGCAGTTCCCCCAGCGCAGGGTCGCCCTACGAGCAGTACTTC; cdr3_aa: CASSSPSAGSPYEQYF
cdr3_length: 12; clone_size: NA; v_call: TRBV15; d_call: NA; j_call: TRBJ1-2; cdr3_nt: TGTGCCACCAGTGACAGGAACTATGGCTACACCTTC; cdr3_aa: CATSDRNYGYTF
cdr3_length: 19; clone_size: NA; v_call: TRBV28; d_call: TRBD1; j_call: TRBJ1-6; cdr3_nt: TGTGCCAGCAGTCCCCGGGACAGTTACTATACCTCCTATAATTCACCCCTCCACTTT; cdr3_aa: CASSPRDSYYTSYNSPLHF
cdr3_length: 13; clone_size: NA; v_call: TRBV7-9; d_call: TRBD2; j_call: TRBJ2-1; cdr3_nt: TGTGCCAGCAGCTCCACGACGGGGAGGGGGCAGTTCTTC; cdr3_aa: CASSSTTGRGQFF
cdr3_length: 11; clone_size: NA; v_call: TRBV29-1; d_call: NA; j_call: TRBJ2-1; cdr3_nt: TGCAGCGTTGTGGGCCAGGGAAAGCAGTTCTTC; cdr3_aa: CSVVGQGKQFF
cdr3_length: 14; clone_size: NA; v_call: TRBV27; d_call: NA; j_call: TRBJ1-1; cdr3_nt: TGTGCCAGCAGTTTATTTCACAGTAACACTGAAGCTTTCTTT; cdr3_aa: CASSLFHSNTEAFF
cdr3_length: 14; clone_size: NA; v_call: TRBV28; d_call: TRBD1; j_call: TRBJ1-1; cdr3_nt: TGTGCCAGCAGTTTAGGACAGGTGAACACTGAAGCTTTCTTT; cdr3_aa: CASSLGQVNTEAFF
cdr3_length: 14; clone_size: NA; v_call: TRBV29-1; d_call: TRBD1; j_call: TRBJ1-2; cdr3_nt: TGCAGCGCAGCAGTGACAGGGGGGAACTATGGCTACACCTTC; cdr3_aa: CSAAVTGGNYGYTF
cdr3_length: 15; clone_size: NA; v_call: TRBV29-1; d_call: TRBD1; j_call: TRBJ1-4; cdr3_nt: TGCAGCGCCTCGGCTGGACAGGGAAAAAATGAAAAACTGTTTTTT; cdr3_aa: CSASAGQGKNEKLFF
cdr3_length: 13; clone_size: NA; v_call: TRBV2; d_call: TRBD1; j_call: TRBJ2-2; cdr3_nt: TGTGCCAGTGGACAGGGGTTGGTCGGGGAGCTGTTTTTT; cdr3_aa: CASGQGLVGELFF
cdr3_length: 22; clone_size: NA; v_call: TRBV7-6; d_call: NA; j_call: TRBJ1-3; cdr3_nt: TGTGCCAGCAGCTCGAGACAGCCGAGTCGTCGGACCCCTTTTTTCTCTGGAAACACCATATATTTT; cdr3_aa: CASSSRQPSRRTPFFSGNTIYF
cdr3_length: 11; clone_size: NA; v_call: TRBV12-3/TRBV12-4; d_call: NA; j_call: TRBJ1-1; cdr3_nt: TGTGCCACGGCGGCGGGGGCTGAAGCTTTCTTT; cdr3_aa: CATAAGAEAFF
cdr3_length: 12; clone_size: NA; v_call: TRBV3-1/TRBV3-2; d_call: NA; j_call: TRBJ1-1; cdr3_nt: TGTGCCAGCGGGGAGAGGAACACTGAAGCTTTCTTT; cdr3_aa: CASGERNTEAFF